This is a list of T cell receptor beta chains from one sample in a study of blood T cell repertoires in COVID-19. Profiled with immunoSEQ multiplex PCR; TCRdb holds only in-frame clones, not every one. The table lists 99,000 or so clones, around 81% of them singletons, with more than 8% in the top ten. Sequenced input: peripheral blood. These receptors were collected from a woman between 70 and 85 years old with acute or convalescent COVID-19. Each CDR3 is given with its conserved first and last residue. A D gene is named only where the DNA matches it firmly. Only some rows state a clone size, as once, few, many or a class for expanded clones.

d_gene,v_gene,abundance,j_gene,CDR3aa,CDR3nt
NA,TRBV9,NA,TRBJ2-2,CASSVGPSQNTGELFF,TGTGCCAGCAGCGTAGGTCCTAGTCAGAACACCGGGGAGCTGTTTTTT
TRBD1,TRBV6-5,NA,TRBJ1-4,CASSQGATNEKLFF,TGTGCCAGCAGCCAGGGGGCAACTAATGAAAAACTGTTTTTT
NA,TRBV4-3,NA,TRBJ1-4,CASSQAAGPLLNEKLFF,TGCGCCAGCAGCCAAGCAGCAGGGCCCCTCTTAAATGAAAAACTGTTTTTT
TRBD1,TRBV10-3,NA,TRBJ1-3,CAISTGVYGNTIYF,TGTGCCATCAGTACAGGGGTGTACGGAAACACCATATATTTT
TRBD1,TRBV7-2,few,TRBJ1-6,CASSLRSGQNNSPLHF,TGTGCCAGCAGCTTACGATCGGGACAGAATAATTCACCCCTCCACTTT
TRBD1,TRBV24-1,NA,TRBJ2-5,CATSGDRGETQYF,TGTGCCACCAGTGGGGACAGGGGAGAGACCCAGTACTTC
NA,TRBV6-6,NA,TRBJ1-1,CASSYPGNAEAFF,TGTGCCAGCAGTTATCCGGGGAACGCTGAAGCTTTCTTT
NA,TRBV7-2,NA,TRBJ1-2,CASSMNRGMYGYTF,TGTGCCAGCAGCATGAATCGGGGGATGTATGGCTACACCTTC
TRBD1,TRBV2,NA,TRBJ2-2,CASSARTGGAAGELFF,TGTGCCAGCAGTGCCCGGACAGGGGGCGCGGCCGGGGAGCTGTTTTTT
NA,TRBV5-5,NA,TRBJ2-7,CASSLDPDFSYEQYF,TGTGCCAGCAGCTTGGATCCAGACTTCTCCTACGAGCAGTACTTC
NA,TRBV12-3/TRBV12-4,few,TRBJ1-2,CASSHRGGSGYTF,TGTGCCAGCAGCCATAGGGGGGGTAGCGGCTACACCTTC
TRBD2,TRBV7-8,NA,TRBJ2-1,CASSHGKREFHNEQFF,TGTGCCAGCAGCCACGGGAAGCGGGAGTTCCACAATGAGCAGTTCTTC
TRBD1,TRBV9,once,TRBJ1-2,CASSVARQGTDGYTF,TGTGCCAGCAGCGTAGCGCGACAGGGGACCGATGGCTACACCTTC
TRBD2,TRBV4-2,NA,TRBJ2-2,CASSPEMWLADNTGELFF,TGTGCCAGCAGCCCAGAGATGTGGCTAGCGGATAACACCGGGGAGCTGTTTTTT
TRBD2,TRBV7-8,NA,TRBJ2-3,CASSMTSSGRKLRTDTQYF,TGTGCCAGCAGCATGACTTCTAGCGGGAGGAAATTAAGGACAGATACGCAGTATTTT
TRBD1,TRBV27,NA,TRBJ1-5,CASSFRQGNQPQHF,TGTGCCAGCAGTTTCCGACAGGGAAATCAGCCCCAGCATTTT
TRBD1,TRBV7-8,NA,TRBJ2-7,CASSRDRAGMYEQYF,TGTGCCAGCAGCCGCGACAGGGCTGGAATGTACGAGCAGTACTTC
TRBD2,TRBV11-3,NA,TRBJ2-1,CASSPRAGGGSSYNEQFF,TGTGCCAGCAGCCCCCGGGCTGGGGGGGGGTCCTCCTACAATGAGCAGTTCTTC
NA,TRBV6-5,NA,TRBJ2-3,CASTPDRSTDTQYF,TGTGCCAGCACCCCGGACAGAAGCACAGATACGCAGTATTTT
NA,TRBV10-3,few,TRBJ2-2,CAISETASSTGELFF,TGTGCCATCAGTGAGACGGCTAGCAGCACCGGGGAGCTGTTTTTT
TRBD1,TRBV4-3,NA,TRBJ1-2,CASSHLLRQGLNYGYTF,TGCGCCAGCAGCCACCTACTGAGACAGGGTTTAAACTATGGCTACACCTTC
NA,TRBV28,NA,TRBJ2-5,CASSPPLYSQETQYF,TGTGCCAGCAGTCCCCCCCTATATTCCCAAGAGACCCAGTACTTC
NA,TRBV27,NA,TRBJ1-1,CASSLQVNTEAFF,TGTGCCAGCAGCCTTCAGGTGAACACTGAAGCTTTCTTT
NA,TRBV29-1,NA,TRBJ2-2,CSVERGRVGTGELFF,TGCAGCGTTGAAAGGGGCAGGGTGGGCACCGGGGAGCTGTTTTTT
NA,TRBV5-4,NA,TRBJ2-7,CASPHGGRSGQYF,TGTGCCAGCCCCCACGGGGGGCGCAGTGGCCAGTACTTC
TRBD1,TRBV5-4,once,TRBJ2-1,CASSPDRASHNEQFF,TGTGCCAGCAGCCCGGACAGGGCCAGCCACAATGAGCAGTTCTTC
NA,TRBV21-1,NA,TRBJ1-4,CASSTFLGDGQRAYEKLFF,TGTGCCAGCAGCACCTTCCTAGGAGATGGACAGAGGGCTTATGAAAAACTGTTTTTT
NA,TRBV7-2,NA,TRBJ2-7,CASSLTPTTYEQYF,TGTGCCAGCAGCTTAACTCCGACTACCTACGAGCAGTACTTC
NA,TRBV19,NA,TRBJ1-2,CASSIREDAFGYTF,TGTGCCAGTAGTATTAGGGAGGATGCATTTGGCTACACCTTC
TRBD2,TRBV7-9,NA,TRBJ2-1,CASSPEGLAENNEQFF,TGTGCCAGCAGCCCGGAGGGACTAGCGGAAAACAATGAGCAGTTCTTC
TRBD2,TRBV19,NA,TRBJ2-5,CASSRRLANQETQYF,TGTGCCAGTAGCAGAAGACTAGCAAACCAAGAGACCCAGTACTTC
NA,TRBV30,NA,TRBJ2-1,CAWSVSRDEQFF,TGTGCCTGGAGTGTGTCCCGCGATGAGCAGTTCTTC
TRBD2,TRBV19,few,TRBJ2-1,CACTGGGGRNEQFF,TGTGCCTGTACAGGCGGGGGGGGTAGGAATGAGCAGTTCTTC